This is a list of T cell receptor beta chains from one sample in a study of OX40 agonist ivuxolimab in advanced cancers. Assay used: immunoSEQ multiplex PCR; TCRdb lists only in-frame clones, some missing. The table has roughly 60,000 clones, around 90% seen once. The sample here was CD4+ or CD8+ T cells sorted from blood, taken in a trial of the OX40 agonist ivuxolimab. The receptors shown here come from an adult with an advanced solid tumor such as melanoma, head and neck, liver or kidney cancer. Both conserved end residues are part of each CDR3. A D gene is named only where the DNA matches it firmly. Clone size is stated in some rows and not others, as once, few, many or a class when expanded.

size,V,J,D,CDR3,DNA
NA,TRBV6-6,TRBJ1-5,NA,CASSSILLEYNQPQHF,TGTGCCAGCAGCTCCATTCTCCTCGAGTACAATCAGCCCCAGCATTTT
NA,TRBV7-2,TRBJ2-1,TRBD2,CASSDYIAGVAYNEQFF,TGTGCCAGCAGCGATTACATAGCGGGAGTAGCCTACAATGAGCAGTTCTTC
once,TRBV28,TRBJ2-5,TRBD1,CASSSGQGLETQYF,TGTGCCAGCAGTTCCGGACAGGGGTTGGAGACCCAGTACTTC
NA,TRBV25-1,TRBJ2-1,NA,CASSPHTGNYNEQFF,TGTGCCAGCAGTCCACATACCGGCAACTACAATGAGCAGTTCTTC
medium-sized,TRBV5-5,TRBJ2-5,NA,CASSLDRYQETQYF,TGTGCCAGCAGCTTGGACAGGTACCAAGAGACCCAGTACTTC
NA,TRBV19,TRBJ2-7,NA,CASSTLEGVDEQYF,TGTGCCAGTAGTACTCTCGAGGGCGTCGACGAGCAGTACTTC
NA,TRBV19,TRBJ1-5,TRBD1,CASRGQGAGYQPQHF,TGTGCCAGTAGGGGACAGGGGGCGGGGTATCAGCCCCAGCATTTT
NA,TRBV18,TRBJ2-7,NA,CASSPMADEQYF,TGTGCCAGCTCACCAATGGCAGACGAGCAGTACTTC
NA,TRBV19,TRBJ2-3,TRBD2,CASSGRDYHGTDTQYF,TGTGCCAGTAGTGGCCGGGACTACCACGGGACAGATACGCAGTATTTT
NA,TRBV5-1,TRBJ2-1,NA,CASSLRRGGNEQFF,TGCGCCAGCAGCTTAAGAAGGGGAGGCAATGAGCAGTTCTTC
NA,TRBV19,TRBJ1-2,NA,CASSISPQLYTF,TGTGCCAGTAGTATTAGTCCTCAGCTCTACACCTTC
NA,TRBV2,TRBJ1-4,NA,CASLGEETNEKLFF,TGTGCCAGCTTAGGGGAGGAGACTAATGAAAAACTGTTTTTT
NA,TRBV5-1,TRBJ2-2,TRBD2,CASSFGTSGTGELFF,TGCGCCAGCAGCTTTGGGACTAGTGGTACCGGGGAGCTGTTTTTT
NA,TRBV21-1,TRBJ2-7,NA,CARTGNSYEQYF,TGTGCCAGGACAGGGAACTCCTACGAGCAGTACTTC
NA,TRBV9,TRBJ2-7,TRBD1,CASSGPGQVLPYEQYF,TGTGCCAGCAGCGGCCCAGGACAGGTCCTCCCCTACGAGCAGTACTTC
NA,TRBV11-2,TRBJ1-4,NA,CASSLVGGATNEKLFF,TGTGCCAGCAGCTTAGTTGGCGGGGCAACTAATGAAAAACTGTTTTTT
NA,TRBV28,TRBJ2-7,NA,CASSSRLGGIEQYF,TGTGCCAGCAGTTCCCGGCTAGGAGGGATCGAGCAGTACTTC
NA,TRBV19,TRBJ2-1,NA,CASSRGSYNEQFF,TGTGCCAGTAGTCGGGGTTCCTACAATGAGCAGTTCTTC
NA,TRBV7-2,TRBJ2-1,NA,CASSLSPGLVPYNEQFF,TGTGCCAGCAGCTTAAGTCCGGGACTTGTTCCCTACAATGAGCAGTTCTTC
NA,TRBV7-9,TRBJ2-1,TRBD1,CASSGPGQGTYNEQFF,TGTGCCAGCAGCGGTCCGGGACAGGGAACCTACAATGAGCAGTTCTTC
NA,TRBV7-9,TRBJ2-5,TRBD1,CASSHVPQGSQETQYF,TGTGCCAGCAGCCACGTTCCACAGGGGTCCCAAGAGACCCAGTACTTC
NA,TRBV28,TRBJ2-1,NA,CASSFSEYNEQFF,TGTGCCAGCAGTTTCTCAGAGTACAATGAGCAGTTCTTC
once,TRBV28,TRBJ1-6,NA,CASSETGYNSPLHF,TGTGCCAGCAGTGAAACAGGGTATAATTCACCCCTCCACTTT
NA,TRBV6-5,TRBJ2-7,NA,CASSPLRGGNEQYF,TGTGCCAGCAGCCCCCTGCGGGGTGGCAACGAGCAGTACTTC
NA,TRBV6-6,TRBJ2-2,NA,CASREGTGELFF,TGTGCCAGCAGGGAGGGTACCGGGGAGCTGTTTTTT
NA,TRBV9,TRBJ2-3,TRBD2,CASSVAGGETDTQYF,TGTGCCAGCAGCGTAGCGGGAGGGGAGACAGATACGCAGTATTTT
NA,TRBV9,TRBJ2-2,NA,CASSVWGQEGGELFF,TGTGCCAGCAGTGTTTGGGGGCAAGAGGGCGGGGAGCTGTTTTTT
NA,TRBV28,TRBJ1-2,NA,CASSWSGPSPPRHGYTF,TGTGCCAGCAGTTGGTCCGGGCCATCCCCACCCCGACATGGCTACACCTTC
NA,TRBV28,TRBJ2-7,NA,CASSANYEQYF,TGTGCCAGCAGCGCTAACTACGAGCAGTACTTC
NA,TRBV7-9,TRBJ2-3,TRBD2,CASSLAAGASTDTQYF,TGTGCCAGCAGCTTAGCAGCGGGGGCTAGCACAGATACGCAGTATTTT
once,TRBV7-2,TRBJ2-7,TRBD2,CASSLGPGTSDYEQYF,TGTGCCAGCAGCTTAGGTCCCGGGACTAGCGATTACGAGCAGTACTTC
NA,TRBV28,TRBJ1-1,NA,CASSLPQSALLANTEAFF,TGTGCCAGCAGTTTACCCCAGAGCGCCCTCCTGGCGAACACTGAAGCTTTCTTT
NA,TRBV6-1,TRBJ2-7,NA,CASTRVYEQYF,TGTGCCAGCACTCGGGTCTACGAGCAGTACTTC
NA,TRBV2,TRBJ2-1,NA,CASSPTSLTSYNEQFF,TGTGCCAGCAGTCCTACTAGCCTGACATCCTACAATGAGCAGTTCTTC
NA,TRBV13,TRBJ2-5,NA,CASSLAMAETQYF,TGTGCCAGCAGCTTAGCAATGGCAGAGACCCAGTACTTC
once,TRBV11-1,TRBJ2-5,NA,CASSQRPQETQYF,TGTGCCAGCAGCCAGAGACCGCAAGAGACCCAGTACTTC
NA,TRBV18,TRBJ2-3,TRBD2,CASSPSSGRDTDTQYF,TGTGCCAGCTCACCGAGTAGCGGGAGGGACACAGATACGCAGTATTTT
NA,TRBV30,TRBJ2-5,TRBD2,CAWSVAGAETQYF,TGTGCCTGGAGTGTAGCGGGAGCGGAGACCCAGTACTTC
NA,TRBV30,TRBJ2-3,TRBD1,CAWRDRGLTDTQYF,TGTGCCTGGAGGGACAGGGGACTCACAGATACGCAGTATTTT
NA,TRBV10-2,TRBJ2-1,NA,CASSESGNEQFF,TGCGCCAGCAGTGAGTCTGGCAATGAGCAGTTCTTC
NA,TRBV28,TRBJ1-3,NA,CASSLLSGNTIYF,TGTGCCAGCAGTTTACTATCTGGAAACACCATATATTTT
NA,TRBV4-1,TRBJ1-3,TRBD1,CASSQTGGFGNTIYF,TGCGCCAGCAGCCAAACAGGGGGCTTTGGAAACACCATATATTTT
NA,TRBV6-5,TRBJ2-7,TRBD2,CASSYSSAGVYEQYF,TGTGCCAGCAGTTACTCCTCAGCGGGAGTCTACGAGCAGTACTTC
once,TRBV5-6,TRBJ1-5,NA,CASSLEGRGQPQHF,TGTGCCAGCAGCTTGGAGGGGCGGGGTCAGCCCCAGCATTTT
NA,TRBV5-1,TRBJ2-1,NA,CASSLATSGERNEQFF,TGCGCCAGCAGCTTGGCAACGTCAGGGGAGAGGAATGAGCAGTTCTTC
NA,TRBV27,TRBJ2-3,NA,CATGWGPQYF,TGTGCCACCGGGTGGGGTCCGCAGTATTTT
NA,TRBV6-1,TRBJ2-7,NA,CASSGQEGQTYEQYF,TGTGCCAGCAGTGGGCAGGAGGGTCAAACCTACGAGCAGTACTTC
NA,TRBV9,TRBJ1-2,NA,CASSSPRMGWGGYTF,TGTGCCAGCAGCTCTCCTCGGATGGGTTGGGGTGGCTACACCTTC
NA,TRBV9,TRBJ2-3,NA,CASSVWGGGTNTDTQYF,TGTGCCAGCAGCGTTTGGGGCGGCGGGACCAACACAGATACGCAGTATTTT
NA,TRBV4-1,TRBJ1-3,NA,CASSQDPGAGNTIYF,TGCGCCAGCAGCCAAGATCCCGGGGCTGGAAACACCATATATTTT
NA,TRBV7-9,TRBJ1-5,TRBD1,CASSLDRGQPQHF,TGTGCCAGCAGCTTGGACAGGGGACAGCCCCAGCATTTT
few,TRBV6-1,TRBJ1-5,NA,CASSFGAQHF,TGTGCCAGCAGTTTTGGGGCCCAGCATTTT
NA,TRBV7-8,TRBJ2-7,NA,CAVLPGQGSAGGTYEQYF,TGTGCCGTTCTACCGGGACAGGGGTCAGCGGGAGGTACCTACGAGCAGTACTTC